The next 10 T cell receptor beta chains were all read from a single sample in a study of T cell responses to AZD1222 COVID-19 vaccine (dated by TCRdb to the early 2020s). The time point tag for this specimen amounts to: about 28 days (+/-7) after the second vaccine dose. Library preparation used the immunoSEQ multiplex PCR assay. Held by TCRdb, this immuneACCESS table contains in-frame sequences only and omits some clones. Under half of the omission traces to an unresolved V gene where checked; the cause of the rest is unknown. This sample is represented by more than 100,000 clones; about 92% of them were singletons. About 5% of the sample is in the top ten clones. The source material was peripheral blood, sampled 28 days after the second AZD1222 dose. The receptor set was obtained from an adult who received the AZD1222 COVID-19 vaccine.

The chain uses TRBV7-9 and TRBJ2-7; 12 nucleotides match TRBD1. Per the germline V gene, CDR1 is SEHNR and CDR2 is FQNEAQ (reference sequence). The ends lost 4 bases at V and 3 bases at J; junction bases unmatched: 7. The CDR3 is made up of 16 amino acids. The CDR3 loop reads CASSWDRGHSGYEQYF. CDR3 DNA: TGTGCCAGCAGCTGGGACAGGGGGCACTCGGGCTACGAGCAGTACTTC.

This clone was recorded at least ten times. V is TRBV6-1 and J is TRBJ1-5; no firm D call. The CDR3 extends over 15 amino acids. Per the germline V gene, CDR1 is MNHNS and CDR2 is SASEGT. V shed 3 bases and J shed 2 bases, with 11 bases lying between them. Here the CDR3 DNA reads TGTGCCAGCAGTGAGTTAGGAAGGCGCAATCAGCCCCAGCATTTT. Encoded protein: CASSELGRRNQPQHF.

This chain uses TRBV4-1 with TRBJ1-5, with D tentatively TRBD1 (6 bases). Deletions cut 3 bases from V and 2 bases from J, with 14 bases between. The germline gives CDR1 MGHRA, CDR2 YSYEKL. The CDR3 runs 16 residues. The CDR3 nucleotides read TGCGCCAGCAGCCATCCATCACGACAGGGCAATCAGCCCCAGCATTTT. This codes for CASSHPSRQGNQPQHF.

V usage is TRBV20-1 and J usage is TRBJ1-1, with a possible D match to TRBD1 (5 bases). This CDR3 is 11 amino acids long. Germline CDR1 reads DFQATT; CDR2 reads SNEGSKA (reference sequence). Trimming removed 7 bases at V and 5 bases at J, with 11 bases between. The CDR3 DNA reads TGCAGTGGGCAGGGCGAAACTGAAGCTTTCTTT. Translation: CSGQGETEAFF.

The chain combines TRBV14 with TRBJ1-1, with D tentatively TRBD1 (5 bases). This CDR3 is built from 14 residues. Germline V lookup: CDR1 SGHDN, CDR2 FVKESK. V lost 1 base to trimming and J lost 4 bases, with 10 bases between them. The CDR3 protein is CASSQVLGVTEAFF. In DNA, the CDR3 is TGTGCCAGCAGCCAAGTTTTGGGGGTCACTGAAGCTTTCTTT.

The count of this clone is one. The chain joins TRBV28 to TRBJ1-2, with D maybe TRBD1 (5 bases). The CDR3 runs 13 residues. Germline V CDR1 and CDR2: MDHEN, SYDVKM. Trimming stripped 7 bases from V and 6 bases from J, with 15 bases between. The CDR3 DNA reads TGTGCCAGCACCCAACCTGGGGGGAATGGCTACACCTTC. This sequence encodes CASTQPGGNGYTF.

A word on this clone: At one boundary the junction diverges from the germline segment, which might be a read error. This chain uses TRBV5-1 with TRBJ1-3, with no clear D. The CDR3 has 13 amino acids. In germline, CDR1 is SGHRS, CDR2 YFSETQ. The CDR3, as DNA: TGCGCCAGCAGCCCAACTGCAGGAAATCACCTCTCTTTT. It encodes CASSPTAGNHLSF.

The chain recombines TRBV19 with TRBJ2-2; D may correspond to TRBD1 or TRBD2 (5 bases each). The CDR3 runs to 15 residues. Germline CDR1 LNHDA, CDR2 SQIVND (reference sequence). The ends were cut back, 5 bases at V and 4 bases at J, with 14 bases in the middle. CDR3 sequence reads: CASSEGRVGTGELFF. Written as DNA, the CDR3 is TGTGCCAGTAGTGAGGGCAGGGTGGGCACCGGGGAGCTGTTTTTT.

This sequence joins TRBV15 and TRBJ2-1, with 14 bases matching TRBD2. In germline, CDR1 is LNHNV, CDR2 YYDKDF (reference sequence). J lost 3 bases, V lost 1 base, and 11 bases had no gene match. The CDR3 length is 20 residues. Here the CDR3 reads CATSRGGTSGRATFYNEQFF. As DNA, the CDR3 is TGTGCCACCAGCAGAGGAGGGACTAGCGGGAGAGCCACTTTCTACAATGAGCAGTTCTTC.

The V call is TRBV5-4, the J call TRBJ2-7; the D gene is possibly TRBD2 (5 bases). The CDR3 extends over 14 amino acids. V was clipped by 0 bases and J by 2 bases, with 9 bases between them. CDR1 is SGHNT, CDR2 YYREEE, per germline (reference sequence). The CDR3 loop is CASSLGLTPYEQYF. The CDR3 DNA reads as TGTGCCAGCAGCTTGGGACTAACACCCTACGAGCAGTACTTC.